One and the same sample provided the 21 T cell receptor beta chains below, sequenced in a study of Ad26.COV2.S vaccination and SARS-CoV-2 variants. Indicated treatment: 15 to 20 received Ad26.COV2.S at low or high dose, single or two shots; 5 received placebo; per-sample allocation not given. Vaccine and placebo recipients were sampled on day 63 after the first injection. TCRdb's table, derived via immunoSEQ multiplex PCR, lists solely in-frame clones and lacks some. Counted here are more than 400,000 clones, approximately 92% occurring once; the ten biggest clones make up about 1.7%. The sequencing used peripheral blood, collected in a trial of Ad26.COV2.S vaccine versus placebo. These receptors were taken from a person between 18 and 65 years old who received the Ad26.COV2.S COVID-19 vaccine or a placebo.

The rearrangement uses TRBV28 and TRBJ2-7, with a tentative D call TRBD1 (7 bases). Trimming cost V 4 bases and J 1 base, with 17 bases left between them. Germline CDR1 and CDR2: MDHEN and SYDVKM. CDR3 length equals 16 residues. The CDR3 region has the DNA TGTGCCAGCAGTTCCCAGGTGGCAGGGGGGTCCTACGAGCAGTACTTC. The encoded protein is CASSSQVAGGSYEQYF.

CDR3 region: CASRVGTDLVGTEAFF. In DNA form, the CDR3 reads TGTGCCAGCAGGGTAGGGACAGACCTAGTAGGCACTGAAGCTTTCTTT. J is TRBJ1-1 and V is TRBV7-9, with 7 bases that match TRBD1. The CDR3 contains 16 residues. After removal of 6 bases from V and 4 bases from J, the junction contained 14 bases not matched to a gene. CDR1 is SEHNR and CDR2 is FQNEAQ in the germline V gene (reference sequence).

This chain uses TRBV7-2 with TRBJ1-1; the D is unclear. The V and J ends lost 0 bases and 5 bases respectively, with 10 bases between them. CDR3 size: 14 residues. Germline loops: CDR1 SGHTA, CDR2 FQGNSA. The CDR3, as DNA: TGTGCCAGCAGCTTAGCGGGCGGGTATACTGAAGCTTTCTTT. Translated: CASSLAGGYTEAFF.

This clone was observed a handful of times. The V and J genes are TRBV4-3 and TRBJ1-6; D gene uncertain. This CDR3 comprises 15 residues. V dropped 1 base and J dropped 7 bases, with 11 bases sitting between them. Germline V gene data show CDR1 as LGHNA and CDR2 as YSLEER. CDR3 amino acids: CASSQAVVANSPLHF. The CDR3 bases are TGCGCCAGCAGCCAAGCGGTTGTTGCCAATTCACCCCTCCACTTT.

The chain employs TRBV28 and TRBJ2-5, with TRBD2 as a possible D gene (7 bases). Trimming left V 3 bases short and J 2 bases short, with 13 bases between. Germline lookup yields CDR1 MDHEN and CDR2 SYDVKM. This CDR3 spans 15 amino acids. CDR3 DNA sequence: TGTGCCAGCAGTTTGGGGGGGCTTAGACAAGAGACCCAGTACTTC. Translated: CASSLGGLRQETQYF.

This clone was observed a single time. This rearrangement joins TRBV5-4 to TRBJ1-1, with 7 bases fitting TRBD1. Unmatched junction bases numbered 3, after V lost 3 bases and J lost 7 bases. Germline CDR1 is SGHNT and CDR2 is YYREEE (reference sequence). The CDR3 spans 12 residues. In DNA form, the CDR3 reads TGTGCCAGCAGCTGGGGGGACAGTGAAGCTTTCTTT. This codes for CASSWGDSEAFF.

The chain joins TRBV19 to TRBJ1-3; D remains ambiguous. Germline loops: CDR1 LNHDA, CDR2 SQIVND (reference sequence). The CDR3 loop spans 14 amino acids. Trimming stripped 5 bases from V and 2 bases from J, with 10 bases between. CDR3 sequence reads: CASSAGRAGNTIYF. The CDR3 coding sequence is TGTGCCAGTAGTGCAGGACGGGCTGGAAACACCATATATTTT.

The rearrangement links TRBV18 to TRBJ1-1, with TRBD1 identical over 7 bases. The V gene end was trimmed by 3 bases and the J gene end by 1 base; junction bases not matched to a gene: 5. Germline CDR1 KGHSH, CDR2 LQKENI. The CDR3 is 15 amino acids. CDR3 DNA sequence: TGTGCCAGCTCACCCCGGACAGGAGCGAACACTGAAGCTTTCTTT. This translates into CASSPRTGANTEAFF.

V gene TRBV10-3 combines with J gene TRBJ2-3, with D possibly matching TRBD2 (6 bases). V was pared by 3 bases and J by 4 bases, with 17 bases between. There are 16 residues in the CDR3. Germline V lookup: CDR1 ENHRY, CDR2 SYGVKD. The CDR3 protein is CAISDIAPAGSDTQYF. DNA for the CDR3: TGTGCCATCAGTGATATAGCTCCGGCGGGGTCAGATACGCAGTATTTT.

CDR3: CASSLPLAGGLTDTQYF. For the CDR3, the DNA is TGCGCCAGCAGCTTGCCCCTGGCAGGGGGACTCACAGATACGCAGTATTTT. The V and J genes are TRBV5-1 and TRBJ2-3, with D tentatively TRBD1 (7 bases). V lost 1 base to trimming and J lost 2 bases, with 17 bases between them. The length of the CDR3 is 17 residues. Germline CDR1 SGHRS, CDR2 YFSETQ.

The CDR3 here is CASSLGLGPYMNTEAFF. In nucleotides, the CDR3 is TGCGCCAGCAGCTTGGGGCTGGGCCCTTACATGAACACTGAAGCTTTCTTT. The genes are TRBV5-1 and TRBJ1-1, with D hard to call. V was clipped by 0 bases and J by 0 bases, with 15 bases between them. This CDR3 contains 17 residues. Germline V gives CDR1 SGHRS, CDR2 YFSETQ.

V is TRBV19 and J is TRBJ1-1; D unresolved. The CDR3 sequence is 15 residues long. Trimming stripped 7 bases from V and 3 bases from J, with 18 bases between. The germline gives CDR1 LNHDA, CDR2 SQIVND (reference sequence). The CDR3 DNA reads TGTGCCAGTAAGGAGCCGGGCCTCGGGGACACTGAAGCTTTCTTT. Translated, it gives CASKEPGLGDTEAFF.

The chain joins TRBV18 to TRBJ1-1; D unresolved. Germline lookup yields CDR1 KGHSH and CDR2 LQKENI. The ends were cut back, 3 bases at V and 0 bases at J, with 8 bases in the middle. The CDR3 is 14 amino acids. The CDR3 nucleotides read TGTGCCAGCTCACCTTCCATCGTGAACACTGAAGCTTTCTTT. Translation gives CASSPSIVNTEAFF.

V gene TRBV27 combines with J gene TRBJ1-1; 9 positions agree with TRBD1. Trimming at V came to 9 bases and at J to 5 bases, leaving 10 bases not matched to a gene. This CDR3 has 14 amino acids. Germline V gene lookup returns CDR1 MNHEY and CDR2 SMNVEV (reference sequence). The CDR3 protein is CASQPGQGWTEAFF. The CDR3 DNA sequence: TGTGCCAGTCAGCCGGGACAGGGCTGGACTGAAGCTTTCTTT.

As to this clone: Different DNA sequences within this sample yield the same CDR3. The chain is built from TRBV27 and TRBJ1-2, with D uncertain. The CDR3 covers 13 residues. Germline loops: CDR1 MNHEY, CDR2 SMNVEV (reference sequence). Between the trimmed V and J ends, which lost 3 bases and 1 base, there was a span of 6 bases. CDR3 coding DNA: TGTGCCAGCAGTTTTGGTCTTAACTATGGCTACACCTTC. Amino acids: CASSFGLNYGYTF.

V is TRBV5-4 and J is TRBJ1-5; D perhaps matches TRBD1 (5 bases). The CDR3 has 13 residues. Germline lookup yields CDR1 SGHNT and CDR2 YYREEE (reference sequence). V lost 8 bases and J 6 bases, leaving 15 bases between the germline ends. This CDR3 is CARRGWVSQPQHF. The CDR3 DNA is TGTGCCAGGAGGGGTTGGGTAAGTCAGCCCCAGCATTTT.

V and J are TRBV19 and TRBJ1-1; D gene uncertain. This CDR3 region has 16 residues. Germline V lookup: CDR1 LNHDA, CDR2 SQIVND (reference sequence). Trimming pared 2 bases from V and 4 bases from J, leaving 17 bases between. The CDR3, as DNA: TGTGCCAGTAGTATATCTCGGGGAGCTGAAGCCACTGAAGCTTTCTTT. It specifies CASSISRGAEATEAFF.

The CDR3 DNA sequence: TGTGCCAGCTCACCACCCCCCCAGGGAGGCGAAAAACTGTTTTTT. Protein product: CASSPPPQGGEKLFF. The chain carries TRBV18 and TRBJ1-4, with a tentative D call TRBD1 (5 bases). Germline V CDR1 and CDR2: KGHSH, LQKENI. CDR3 length: 15 residues. Trimming cost V 0 bases and J 8 bases, with 13 bases left between them.

This rearrangement joins TRBV19 to TRBJ2-1; 7 bases agree with TRBD2. From germline, CDR1 is LNHDA and CDR2 SQIVND (reference sequence). The CDR3 is made up of 15 amino acids. The V gene end was trimmed by 5 bases and the J gene end by 8 bases; junction bases not matched to a gene: 12. CDR3: CASSFVASGWDEQFF. As DNA, the CDR3 is TGTGCCAGTAGTTTTGTAGCTAGCGGTTGGGATGAGCAGTTCTTC.

Written as DNA, the CDR3 is TGCGCCAGCAGCCAAGATTGGGGTCGGCAGGGTACCATCTACGAGCAGTACTTC. The encoded protein is CASSQDWGRQGTIYEQYF. The chain carries TRBV4-1 and TRBJ2-7; TRBD1 might be the D (5 bases). V shed 0 bases and J shed 3 bases, with 21 bases lying between them. The CDR3 spans 18 residues. Germline-derived CDR1 and CDR2 are MGHRA and YSYEKL.

The chain uses TRBV19 and TRBJ1-1, with 7 bases matching TRBD1. V dropped 7 bases and J dropped 0; count of bases not matched to a gene: 8. The CDR3 totals 15 residues. Germline CDR1 is LNHDA and CDR2 is SQIVND (reference sequence). CDR3 protein: CASTPGGIMNTEAFF. The CDR3, as DNA: TGTGCCAGTACTCCAGGGGGAATTATGAACACTGAAGCTTTCTTT.